The clone carrying this T cell receptor (beta chain) was picked up one time. The sample originates from a study of cytomegalovirus exposure and HLA in healthy donors. Assay: immunoSEQ multiplex PCR; the TCRdb copy retains only in-frame clones and omits some. The sample comprises some 50,000 clones, approximately 95% of which are singletons, and around 5.8% rests with the top ten. This CDR3 is 18 amino acids long. The V and J ends lost 3 bases and 7 bases, in that order; junction bases with no gene match: 14. CDR1 LGHNA and CDR2 YNFKEQ come from the germline V gene. This clonotype was sampled from a woman in her late teens or twenties in good health and CMV-seronegative. The sequencing input was PBMCs. V and J are TRBV4-2 and TRBJ2-3; the match to TRBD2 covers 12 bases. CDR3 loop: CASSHRPQSSGGENTQYF. The CDR3 nucleotides are TGTGCCAGCAGCCATAGACCCCAGTCTAGCGGGGGGGAAAATACGCAGTATTTT.